The subject of this entry is one T cell receptor (beta chain). These data belong to a study of blood T cell repertoires in COVID-19. Background on the study: T cells, B-cell-depleted T cells, or PBMCs supplied cDNA or gDNA.

As processed by the authors: Estimates of nucleated cell counts were drawn from the amplification of reference gene primers. The assay was immunoSEQ multiplex PCR, and TCRdb's table has in-frame clones only and misses some. The V and J calls and clone size were taken over from that table, and D and trimming were inferred from the DNA. The sample has some 20,000 clones, roughly nine tenths seen once; the top ten hold about 4%. Looked up from germline, CDR1 is MGHDK and CDR2 is SYGVNS. The CDR3 has 13 amino acids. V dropped 5 bases and J dropped 5; count of bases not matched to a gene: 4. This TCR derives from a human donor in a cohort sampled during active COVID-19. The sequenced sample consisted of peripheral blood. This sequence joins TRBV25-1 and TRBJ1-1; the match to TRBD1 covers 8 bases. CDR3 amino acids: CASSYRGGTEAFF. The CDR3 DNA reads TGTGCCAGCAGTTACAGGGGGGGGACTGAAGCTTTCTTT.